This TCR beta chain was recovered during a study of cytomegalovirus exposure and HLA in healthy donors. Remarks on this clone: Its specificity is not known.

The length of the CDR3 is 15 residues. Germline V gene sequence: CDR1 KGHSH, CDR2 LQKENI. V was clipped by 4 bases and J by 2 bases; unmatched bases: 5. Points from the study as a whole: Highest at DRB1 and lowest at HLA-C, TCR association rates differed among HLA loci in a later analysis.

PCR employed 60 Vbeta and 13 Jbeta primers. Some clones are missing from TCRdb's copy, which holds only in-frame ones; the method was immunoSEQ multiplex PCR. The profile covers around 98,000 clones, with roughly 76% appearing a single time and 2.5% taken by the ten largest. This chain links TRBV18 with TRBJ1-5; 7 bases agree with TRBD1. The specimen sequenced was PBMCs. The TCR originated in a man in his fifties or sixties in good health and CMV-seronegative. The CDR3 here is CASSLYRGGNQPQHF. CDR3 DNA: TGTGCCAGCTCACTTTACAGGGGTGGCAATCAGCCCCAGCATTTT.